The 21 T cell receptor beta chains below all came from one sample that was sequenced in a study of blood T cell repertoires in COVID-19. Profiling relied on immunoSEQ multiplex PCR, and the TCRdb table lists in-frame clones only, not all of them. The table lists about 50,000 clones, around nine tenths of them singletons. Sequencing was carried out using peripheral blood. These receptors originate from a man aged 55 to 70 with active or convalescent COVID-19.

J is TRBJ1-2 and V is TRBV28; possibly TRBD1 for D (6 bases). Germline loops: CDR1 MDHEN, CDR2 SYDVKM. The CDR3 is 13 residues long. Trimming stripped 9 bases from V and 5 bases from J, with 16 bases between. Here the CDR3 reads CASSWGGGYGYTF. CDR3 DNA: TGTGCCAGTTCTTGGGGAGGGGGGTATGGCTACACCTTC.

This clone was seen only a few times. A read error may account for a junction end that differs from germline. Here the CDR3 DNA reads TGTGCCAGCAGCCCCGGGAACTTTGGCTACACCTTC. It yields the protein CASSPGNFGYTF. V gene TRBV25-1 combines with J gene TRBJ1-2; D is uncertain. CDR1 MGHDK and CDR2 SYGVNS come from the germline V gene. The CDR3 loop spans 12 amino acids.

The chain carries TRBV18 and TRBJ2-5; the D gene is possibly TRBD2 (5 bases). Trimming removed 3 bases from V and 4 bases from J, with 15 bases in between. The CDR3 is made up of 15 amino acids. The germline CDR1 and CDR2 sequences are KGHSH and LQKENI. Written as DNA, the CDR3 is TGTGCCAGCTCACCCTTAACCCTCGGAGGAGAGACCCAGTACTTC. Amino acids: CASSPLTLGGETQYF. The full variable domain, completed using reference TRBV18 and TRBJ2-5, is NAGVMQNPRHLVRRRGQEARLRCSPMKGHSHVYWYRQLPEEGLKFMVYLQKENIIDESGMPKERFSAEFPKEGPSILRIQQVVRGDSAAYFCASSPLTLGGETQYFGPGTRLLVL.

The DNA of the CDR3 is TGTGCCAGCAGTTATCTGGGACTAGCGAAGAGTGGGCAGTACTTC. It is translated as CASSYLGLAKSGQYF. This rearrangement joins TRBV6-2 or TRBV6-3 to TRBJ2-7, with 10 nucleotides matching TRBD2. The CDR3 is 15 amino acids. V trimming: 3 bases; J trimming: 9 bases; junction bases outside the gene matches: 11. Germline V CDR1 and CDR2: MNHEY, SVGEGT.

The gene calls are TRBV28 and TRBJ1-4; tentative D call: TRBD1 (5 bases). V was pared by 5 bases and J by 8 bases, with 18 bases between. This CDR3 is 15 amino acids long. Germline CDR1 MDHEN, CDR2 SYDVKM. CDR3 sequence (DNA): TGTGCCAGCAGTCCACGAGGTACAGGTGACGAAAAACTGTTTTTT. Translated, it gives CASSPRGTGDEKLFF.

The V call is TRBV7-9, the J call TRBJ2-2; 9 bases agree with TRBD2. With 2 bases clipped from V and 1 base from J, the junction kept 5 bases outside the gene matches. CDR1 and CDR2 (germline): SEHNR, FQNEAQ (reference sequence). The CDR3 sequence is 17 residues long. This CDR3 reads CASSLYSGGQNTGELFF. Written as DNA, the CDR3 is TGTGCCAGCAGCTTATATAGCGGGGGACAGAACACCGGGGAGCTGTTTTTT.

The CDR3 DNA is TGTGCCAGCAGCTTAGGGTCTAGCGGGGGGGACATGTACCAAGAGACCCAGTACTTC. It is translated as CASSLGSSGGDMYQETQYF. V gene TRBV7-6 combines with J gene TRBJ2-5; 12 positions match TRBD2. Germline trimming cut 1 base from V and 0 bases from J; bases unmatched to any gene: 9. The CDR3 is made up of 19 amino acids. CDR1 is SGHVS and CDR2 is FNYEAQ in the germline V gene.

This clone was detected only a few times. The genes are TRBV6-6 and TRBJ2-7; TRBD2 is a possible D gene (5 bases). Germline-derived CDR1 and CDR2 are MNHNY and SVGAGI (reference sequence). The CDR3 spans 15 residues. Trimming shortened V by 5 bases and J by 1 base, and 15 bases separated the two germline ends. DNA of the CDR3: TGTGCCAGCAGTGGCCGACACGGAGGTTCCTACGAGCAGTACTTC. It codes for CASSGRHGGSYEQYF.

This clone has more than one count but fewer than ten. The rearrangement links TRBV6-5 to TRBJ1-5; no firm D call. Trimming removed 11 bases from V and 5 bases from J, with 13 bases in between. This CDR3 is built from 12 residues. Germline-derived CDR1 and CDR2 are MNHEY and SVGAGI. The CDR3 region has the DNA TGTGCCGGATCGGGAAAGGATCAGCCCCAGCATTTT. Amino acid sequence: CAGSGKDQPQHF.

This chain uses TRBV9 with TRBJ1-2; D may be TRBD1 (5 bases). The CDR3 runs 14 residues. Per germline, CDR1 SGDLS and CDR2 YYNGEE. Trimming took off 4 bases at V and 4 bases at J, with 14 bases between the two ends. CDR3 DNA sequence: TGTGCCAGCAGCCCTCCGGGAGGGGCCTATGGCTACACCTTC. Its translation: CASSPPGGAYGYTF.

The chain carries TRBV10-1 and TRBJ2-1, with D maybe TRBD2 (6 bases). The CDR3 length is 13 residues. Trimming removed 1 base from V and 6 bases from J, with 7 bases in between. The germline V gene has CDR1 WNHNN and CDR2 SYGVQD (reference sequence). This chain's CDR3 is CASSEFSGNEQFF. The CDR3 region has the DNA TGCGCCAGCAGTGAGTTTAGCGGCAATGAGCAGTTCTTC.

CDR3 coding DNA: TGCGCCAGCGGGCAGAGCGGGGGGATTTACAATGAGCAGTTCTTC. Encoded protein: CASGQSGGIYNEQFF. The rearrangement uses TRBV5-1 and TRBJ2-1, with 9 nucleotides matching TRBD2. The J segment lost 4 bases and the V segment lost 7 bases, leaving 9 bases of the junction unmatched. This CDR3 is 15 amino acids long. CDR1 and CDR2 (germline): SGHRS, YFSETQ.

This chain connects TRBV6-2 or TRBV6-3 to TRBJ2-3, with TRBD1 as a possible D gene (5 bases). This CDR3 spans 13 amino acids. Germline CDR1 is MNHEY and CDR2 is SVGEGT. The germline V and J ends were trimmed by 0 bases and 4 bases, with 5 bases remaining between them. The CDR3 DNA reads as TGTGCCAGCAGTTACTCAGGGGCAGATACGCAGTATTTT. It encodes CASSYSGADTQYF.

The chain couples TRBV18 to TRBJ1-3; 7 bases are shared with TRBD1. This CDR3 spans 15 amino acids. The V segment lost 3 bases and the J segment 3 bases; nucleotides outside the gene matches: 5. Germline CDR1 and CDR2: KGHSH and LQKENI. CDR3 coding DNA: TGTGCCAGCTCACCCGGGAGACAGGGTGGAAACACCATATATTTT. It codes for CASSPGRQGGNTIYF.

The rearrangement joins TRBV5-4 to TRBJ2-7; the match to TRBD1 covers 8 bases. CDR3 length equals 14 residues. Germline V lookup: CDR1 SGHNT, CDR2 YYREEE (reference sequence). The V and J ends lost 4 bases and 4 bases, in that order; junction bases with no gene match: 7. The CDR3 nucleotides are TGTGCCAGCAGCACCGCAGGGGGCGCTTACGAGCAGTACTTC. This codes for CASSTAGGAYEQYF.

For the CDR3, the DNA is TGTGCCAGCAGTACTTCCCACAATCAGCCCCAGCATTTT. Translation: CASSTSHNQPQHF. V and J are TRBV25-1 and TRBJ1-5; D is unclear. Germline CDR1 and CDR2: MGHDK and SYGVNS. V was shortened by 5 bases and J by 3 bases, with 8 bases between the two germline ends. This CDR3 is 13 amino acids long.

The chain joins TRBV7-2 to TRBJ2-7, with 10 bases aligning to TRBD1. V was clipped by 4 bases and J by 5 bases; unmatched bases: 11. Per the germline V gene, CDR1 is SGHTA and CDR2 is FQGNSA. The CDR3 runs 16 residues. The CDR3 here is CASSSAPGQGSDEQYF. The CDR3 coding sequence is TGTGCCAGCAGCTCGGCCCCGGGACAGGGGTCCGACGAGCAGTACTTC.

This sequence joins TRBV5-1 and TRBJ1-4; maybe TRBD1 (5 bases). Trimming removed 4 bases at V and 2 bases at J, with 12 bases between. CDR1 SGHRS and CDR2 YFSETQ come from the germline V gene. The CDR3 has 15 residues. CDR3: CASSPVGGTNEKLFF. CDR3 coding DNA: TGCGCCAGCAGCCCGGTGGGGGGGACTAATGAAAAACTGTTTTTT.

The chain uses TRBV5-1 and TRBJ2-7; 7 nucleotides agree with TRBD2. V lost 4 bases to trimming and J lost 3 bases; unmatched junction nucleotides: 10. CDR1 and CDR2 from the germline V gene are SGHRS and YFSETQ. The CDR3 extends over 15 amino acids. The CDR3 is CASSPRTGGLYEQYF. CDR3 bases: TGCGCCAGCAGCCCGCGTACGGGGGGACTCTACGAGCAGTACTTC.

The chain's CDR3 is CASSSGTKANYGYTF. The CDR3 nucleotides are TGTGCCAGCAGTTCCGGGACTAAAGCTAACTATGGCTACACCTTC. V gene TRBV6-5 combines with J gene TRBJ1-2; possible D gene TRBD1, 5 bases. The CDR3 extends over 15 amino acids. Germline V gives CDR1 MNHEY, CDR2 SVGAGI. Trimming removed 4 bases from V and 0 bases from J, with 12 bases in between.

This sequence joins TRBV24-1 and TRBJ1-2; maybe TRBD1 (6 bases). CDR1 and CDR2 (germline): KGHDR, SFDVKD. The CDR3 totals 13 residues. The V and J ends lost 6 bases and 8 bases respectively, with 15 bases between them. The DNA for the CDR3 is TGTGCCACCAGTCCCTCGGACAGTAACGGCTACACCTTC. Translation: CATSPSDSNGYTF.